The rows below give T cell receptor beta chains drawn from one sample of a study of T cell responses to AZD1222 COVID-19 vaccine. Libraries were prepared by immunoSEQ multiplex PCR; TCRdb keeps only in-frame clonotypes and omits some of them. The table has nearly 110,000 clones, over 80% seen once. The sequencing here drew on peripheral blood, taken 28 days after the second AZD1222 dose. Source of these receptors: an adult who received the AZD1222 COVID-19 vaccine. CDR3s include the opening cysteine and the closing phenylalanine or tryptophan. The D gene is left open where the match is weak. Clone size is shown for a subset of rows, as once, few, many or a class of expanded clone.

>NA|TRBJ2-1|TRBV24-1|NA
TGTGCCACCGGGGGCGAGGTCAGAACCTACAATGAGCAGTTCTTC
CATGGEVRTYNEQFF
>NA|TRBJ2-3|TRBV18|NA
TGTGCCAGCTCACCAGTTGGGGGCCCTGGCACAGATACGCAGTATTTT
CASSPVGGPGTDTQYF
>once|TRBJ1-1|TRBV9|TRBD1
TGTGCCAGCAGCACCCACGCAGGGACAGAATTTGAAGCTTTCTTT
CASSTHAGTEFEAFF
>NA|TRBJ1-2|TRBV28|TRBD1
TGTGCCAGCAGCAAGGGACAGGGGATCTATGGCTACACCTTC
CASSKGQGIYGYTF
>NA|TRBJ1-4|TRBV9|NA
TGTGCCAGCAGCCCACGTCTTGCAACTAATGAAAAACTGTTTTTT
CASSPRLATNEKLFF
>NA|TRBJ1-5|TRBV19|NA
TGTGCCAGTAGTATAGTTCAGGGTATTGAAGCCCAGCATTTT
CASSIVQGIEAQHF
>NA|TRBJ2-1|TRBV5-1|NA
TGCGCCAGCAGCTTGGCCTACGGCCGCTCCTACAATGAGCAGTTCTTC
CASSLAYGRSYNEQFF
>NA|TRBJ1-1|TRBV6-5|TRBD1
TGTGCCAGCAGTTGGACAGGGAGTCGTGAAGCTTTCTTT
CASSWTGSREAFF
>NA|TRBJ1-5|TRBV19|NA
TGTGCCAGTTCCAACTCGGTAGGACAGAAACTCAATAGCAATCAGCCCCAGCATTTT
CASSNSVGQKLNSNQPQHF
>NA|TRBJ2-7|TRBV6-5|NA
TGTGCCAGCACCAAAGGGGGATTCTCCTACGAGCAGTACTTC
CASTKGGFSYEQYF
>NA|TRBJ2-1|TRBV6-5|NA
TGTGCCAGCAGGAGGACCTTTAAAGCCTACAATGAGCAGTTCTTC
CASRRTFKAYNEQFF
>once|TRBJ2-7|TRBV19|TRBD1
TGTGCCAGTAGTTTGGGCCATGACAGGGGAATCCACGAGCAGTACTTC
CASSLGHDRGIHEQYF
>NA|TRBJ1-3|TRBV5-1|NA
TGCGCCAGCAGCTTGGAAAGCCAGGCAGACACCATATATTTT
CASSLESQADTIYF
>NA|TRBJ1-2|TRBV7-9|NA
TGTGCCAGCAGCCCGTCCGGACGGGTCTATGGCTACACCTTC
CASSPSGRVYGYTF
>once|TRBJ1-2|TRBV3-1/TRBV3-2|NA
TGTGCCAGCAGCCCGGCAGACAGGACTAACTATGGCTACACCTTC
CASSPADRTNYGYTF
>NA|TRBJ2-3|TRBV5-1|TRBD2
TGCGCCAGCAGCTTGTCAGGACTAGCGGGAAGCACAGATACGCAGTATTTT
CASSLSGLAGSTDTQYF
>NA|TRBJ2-7|TRBV28|TRBD1
TGTGCCAGCAGCTACTTCCAGGGGGCCTACGAGCAGTACTTC
CASSYFQGAYEQYF
>NA|TRBJ1-5|TRBV9|NA
TGTGCCAGCAGCGTAGCTGGACTGGATCAGCCCCAGCATTTT
CASSVAGLDQPQHF
>NA|TRBJ1-4|TRBV9|NA
TGTGCCAGCAGCGTAGGTTCCAGCGATAATGAAAAACTGTTTTTT
CASSVGSSDNEKLFF
>NA|TRBJ1-2|TRBV7-9|TRBD1
TGTGCCAGCAGCTTAGCCGGGACAGGGCGGACCTATGGCTACACCTTC
CASSLAGTGRTYGYTF
>NA|TRBJ1-3|TRBV14|NA
TGTGCCAGCAGCCAATTTTCCGGAAACACCATATATTTT
CASSQFSGNTIYF
>NA|TRBJ1-2|TRBV18|NA
TGTGCCAGCTCACCAGGTATCCAGGGCGGTGGCTACACCTTC
CASSPGIQGGGYTF
>NA|TRBJ1-5|TRBV30|NA
TGTGCCTGGAACTTAAAGGGCAATCAGCCCCAGCATTTT
CAWNLKGNQPQHF
>NA|TRBJ2-1|TRBV27|NA
TGTGCCAGCAGTTTCGGAGGGTCCTACAATGAGCAGTTCTTC
CASSFGGSYNEQFF
>NA|TRBJ2-3|TRBV5-5|TRBD2
TGTGCCAGCAGCTTGGAAGGGCGGGGGAGCACAGATACGCAGTATTTT
CASSLEGRGSTDTQYF
>NA|TRBJ1-1|TRBV29-1|TRBD1
TGCAGCGAGACCCGGGACAGGGTCACTGAAGCTTTCTTT
CSETRDRVTEAFF
>NA|TRBJ2-2|TRBV27|TRBD2
TGTGCCAGCAGTTTACTCGGGACTAGCCCGAACACCGGGGAGCTGTTTTTT
CASSLLGTSPNTGELFF
>NA|TRBJ2-1|TRBV30|NA
TGTGCCTGGACGACCGGCTCCTACAATGAGCAGTTCTTC
CAWTTGSYNEQFF
>few|TRBJ1-5|TRBV28|NA
TGTGCCAGCAGTTTAGCAAATCAGCCCCAGCATTTT
CASSLANQPQHF
>NA|TRBJ1-2|TRBV28|TRBD1
TGTGCCAGCAGTACACCGGACAGGGGGTATGGCTACACCTTC
CASSTPDRGYGYTF
>NA|TRBJ1-6|TRBV4-1|NA
TGCGCCAGCAGCCAAGAGGGACACCATCGGGATTCACCCCTCCACTTT
CASSQEGHHRDSPLHF
>few|TRBJ2-1|TRBV4-1|TRBD2
TGCGCCAGCAGCCAATTTAGCGGGGGGGCCGGGAGAGGTGAGCAGTTCTTC
CASSQFSGGAGRGEQFF
>NA|TRBJ2-5|TRBV7-6|TRBD2
TGTGCCAGCAGCTCTCGGCCCGATGACCTAATAGCGGGGGGGGAGGAGACCCAGTACTTC
CASSSRPDDLIAGGEETQYF
>NA|TRBJ1-2|TRBV4-2|NA
TGTGCCAGCAGCCCTGGGAGGGGGGAATTCCTCTATGGCTACACCTTC
CASSPGRGEFLYGYTF
>NA|TRBJ1-2|TRBV6-5|TRBD1
TGTGCCAGCACTACGACAGGGTCCCTATATGGCTACACCTTC
CASTTTGSLYGYTF
>once|TRBJ1-6|TRBV7-9|NA
TGTGCCAGCAGCTTTAGGGTAGGGCCCCTCCACTTT
CASSFRVGPLHF
>NA|TRBJ1-6|TRBV27|NA
TGTGCCAGCAGTTTGGTACAGAATAATTCACCCCTCCACTTT
CASSLVQNNSPLHF
>once|TRBJ1-2|TRBV10-3|NA
TGTGCAAGCCAGGCAGGCGCGTTCAACTATGGCTACACCTTC
CASQAGAFNYGYTF
>NA|TRBJ1-6|TRBV19|NA
TGTGCCAGTAGTGGGCAGTACCTTAATTCACCCCTCCACTTT
CASSGQYLNSPLHF
>NA|TRBJ1-3|TRBV3-1/TRBV3-2|TRBD1
TGTGCCAGCAGCCGGGACAGGGGGCACGGAAACACCATATATTTT
CASSRDRGHGNTIYF
>NA|TRBJ2-1|TRBV7-2|NA
TGTGCCAGCAAAAACCCGGGAAATGCCAATGAGCAGTTCTTC
CASKNPGNANEQFF
>once|TRBJ1-2|TRBV28|NA
TGTGCCAGCAGTTTACCCTACTCCCCCGTTGCTAACTATGGCTACACCTTC
CASSLPYSPVANYGYTF
>NA|TRBJ2-1|TRBV28|TRBD2
TGTGCCAGCAGCGGATTCCTGGCGGGAGAACACAATGAGCAGTTCTTC
CASSGFLAGEHNEQFF
>NA|TRBJ2-7|TRBV4-1|TRBD2
TGCGCCAGCAGCCAAGGACTAGCGGGAGGTGAGCAGTACTTC
CASSQGLAGGEQYF
>NA|TRBJ2-3|TRBV7-2|NA
TGTGCCAGCAGCTTAGCGGGCAGGGGGGTGCAAAAAACAGATACGCAGTATTTT
CASSLAGRGVQKTDTQYF
>NA|TRBJ2-7|TRBV28|NA
TGTGCCAGCAGTTTTCAGGGCGGTTCTACCTACGAGCAGTACTTC
CASSFQGGSTYEQYF
>once|TRBJ1-3|TRBV2|TRBD1
TGTGCCAGCAGTGAAGGTGGGGGCAGGGGGCCTGGAAACACCATATATTTT
CASSEGGGRGPGNTIYF
>NA|TRBJ1-1|TRBV30|NA
TGTGCCTGGAGTGTCTTAGGGTTGAACACTGAAGCTTTCTTT
CAWSVLGLNTEAFF
>NA|TRBJ2-3|TRBV24-1|NA
TGTGCCACCAGTGATTTATCCAGGGCCAGCACAGATACGCAGTATTTT
CATSDLSRASTDTQYF
>many|TRBJ2-7|TRBV6-2/TRBV6-3|NA
TGTGCCAGCAGTTACTCCCTCGAGCAGTACTTC
CASSYSLEQYF
>NA|TRBJ2-3|TRBV10-1|NA
TGCGCCAGCAGTGACGACAGTTCTCGGGCAGATACGCAGTATTTT
CASSDDSSRADTQYF
>NA|TRBJ1-1|TRBV5-4|TRBD1
TGTGCCAGCAGATCCAGGGGGACGGGTCTTATCATGAACACTGAAGCTTTCTTT
CASRSRGTGLIMNTEAFF
>once|TRBJ2-7|TRBV7-8|TRBD2
TGTGCCAGCAGCTTAAACCAGCGACTAGCGGGAGGGCGTCGCCACTCCTACGAGCAGTACTTC
CASSLNQRLAGGRRHSYEQYF
>NA|TRBJ2-7|TRBV7-7|NA
TGTGCTAGCAGCTTAGGGGCAGGGCCCACCTACGAGCAGTACTTC
CASSLGAGPTYEQYF
>NA|TRBJ1-1|TRBV29-1|NA
TGCAGCGTTGAAGGCGGGGGGGGCACTGAAGCTTTCTTT
CSVEGGGGTEAFF
>NA|TRBJ1-1|TRBV28|NA
TGTGCCAGCAGTTTCGGCCAGGGAAAAGCTTTCTTT
CASSFGQGKAFF
>NA|TRBJ2-2|TRBV23-1|NA
TGCGCCAGCAGTCAAAGATCCAGGAACACCGGGGAGCTGTTTTTT
CASSQRSRNTGELFF
>once|TRBJ2-1|TRBV14|TRBD1
TGTGCCAGCAGCCAAGATGCAGGGGGTTCCTACAATGAGCAGTTCTTC
CASSQDAGGSYNEQFF
>NA|TRBJ2-5|TRBV9|TRBD1
TGTGCCAGCAGCGTAGGGGACAGGGTGAAAGAGACCCAGTACTTC
CASSVGDRVKETQYF
>once|TRBJ1-5|TRBV2|TRBD1
TGTGCCAGCAAGGACAGGGAGGATCAGCCCCAGCATTTT
CASKDREDQPQHF